This T cell receptor (beta chain) derives from a study of cytomegalovirus exposure and HLA in healthy donors. J lost 1 base, V lost 1 base, and 4 bases had no gene match. CDR3 length: 18 residues. In germline, CDR1 is SGHTA, CDR2 FQGNSA. With 60 Vbeta and 13 Jbeta primers, the PCR was carried out. Using immunoSEQ multiplex PCR, the repertoire was profiled, and TCRdb retains in-frame clones only, with some absent. This listing includes 120,000 to 150,000 clones. V and J are TRBV7-2 and TRBJ2-3; 14 bases align to TRBD2. Input material: PBMCs. This clonotype was obtained from a woman in her 50s in good health and CMV-seronegative. The CDR3 protein is CASSLGLAGGYGTDTQYF. DNA of the CDR3: TGTGCCAGCAGCTTAGGACTAGCGGGGGGGTATGGCACAGATACGCAGTATTTT. The complete variable domain, with remaining parts taken from reference TRBV7-2 and TRBJ2-3, reads GAGVSQSPSNKVTEKGKDVELRCDPISGHTALYWYRQSLGQGLEFLIYFQGNSAPDKSGLPSDRFSAERTGGSVSTLTIQRTQQEDSAVYLCASSLGLAGGYGTDTQYFGPGTRLTVL.